This T cell receptor beta chain was found in a study of blood T cell repertoires in COVID-19 (dated by TCRdb to the early 2020s). Broadly, across the study: Samples from collaborators originated in the United States, Italy and Spain and spanned both the acute and convalescent phases of COVID-19. The prospective study material was composed of cDNA or gDNA derived from T cells, B-cell-depleted T cells, or PBMCs. Subjects who had been exposed to COVID-19, were actively infected with it, or had recovered from it provided the deeply sampled blood TCRbeta repertoires that made up the dataset. The repertoires were made available in a free public database intended to serve as a resource for research on the immune response to SARS-CoV-2. Samples were obtained from the ongoing ImmuneRACE study (first 160 participants) and from approximately 1,200 subjects provided by 6 global collaborators. A de-identified subject ID, COVID-19 status, age in years and sex were almost always included in the sample metadata. Where available, HLA class I and class II types were obtained from metadata supplied by the sample provider rather than from assay-based typing.

The collaborating institutions used their own protocols to collect whole blood in K2EDTA tubes. For TCRbeta analysis, collaborators shipped samples in one of three forms: frozen whole blood, isolated PBMCs, or DNA extracted from either of those sample types. Trimmed from V: 1 base; trimmed from J: 4 bases; junction bases lacking a gene match: 13. From a lookup of the germline V gene (reference sequence), CDR1 and CDR2 are LNHNV and YYDKDF. Including the terminal cysteine and phenylalanine, the CDR3 comprises 17 residues. Only the CDR3 DNA is retained, 51 bases long and in frame from the first base. Paper-wide results and their limitations: Clinical and demographic metadata were provided uncurated, with the amount varying by source and participant.

As for this clone: Its binding antigen is unknown. Base qualities are not at hand, and no much larger clone is one base apart.

TCRbeta CDR3 regions were amplified from genomic DNA using the immunoSEQ Assay, a bias-controlled multiplex PCR. The authors' pipeline ran thus. Within the assay, amplification of reference gene primers was used to estimate how many nucleated cells each sample contained. To quantify the absolute abundance of each unique TCRbeta CDR3 rearrangement, sequence reads were collapsed and filtered. For each sample, productive Simpson clonality was calculated as the square root of Simpson's diversity index over productive rearrangements. TCRdb carries this immuneACCESS record with in-frame sequences only. Its versions omit some clonotypes, under half of them owing to an unresolved V gene in the studies checked, with the rest unexplained. V, J and clone size were drawn from that table, and D and trimming were deduced from the DNA. Present in this sample are some 300,000 clones, around nine tenths of which were seen just once. The ten largest clones add up to 1.3% of the sample.

The sequence links TRBV15 to TRBJ2-7, with 7 junctional bases fitting TRBD1. The sample consisted of peripheral blood. The sequence came from a man between 70 and 80 years old with acute or convalescent COVID-19. The bases are TGTGCCACCAGCAGAGGCCTATCGGGACAGCAAAAATACGAGCAGTACTTC. The resulting protein is CATSRGLSGQQKYEQYF.